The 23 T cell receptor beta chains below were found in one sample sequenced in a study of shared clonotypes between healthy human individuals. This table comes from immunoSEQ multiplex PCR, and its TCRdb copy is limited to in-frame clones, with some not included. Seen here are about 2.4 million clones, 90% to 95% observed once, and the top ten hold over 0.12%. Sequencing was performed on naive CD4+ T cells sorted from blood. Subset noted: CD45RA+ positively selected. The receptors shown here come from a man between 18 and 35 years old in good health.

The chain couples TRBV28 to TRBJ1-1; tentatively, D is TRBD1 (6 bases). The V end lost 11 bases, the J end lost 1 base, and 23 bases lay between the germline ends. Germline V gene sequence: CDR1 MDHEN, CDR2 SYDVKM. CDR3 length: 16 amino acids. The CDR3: CAAGQYPPQQNTEAFF. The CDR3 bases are TGTGCCGCTGGACAGTATCCTCCTCAGCAGAACACTGAAGCTTTCTTT.

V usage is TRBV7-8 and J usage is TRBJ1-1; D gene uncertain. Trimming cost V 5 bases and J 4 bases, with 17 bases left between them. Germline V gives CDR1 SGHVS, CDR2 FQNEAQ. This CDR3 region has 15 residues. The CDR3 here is CASSLIILGSTEAFF. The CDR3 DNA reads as TGTGCCAGCAGCCTCATTATATTGGGGAGCACTGAAGCTTTCTTT.

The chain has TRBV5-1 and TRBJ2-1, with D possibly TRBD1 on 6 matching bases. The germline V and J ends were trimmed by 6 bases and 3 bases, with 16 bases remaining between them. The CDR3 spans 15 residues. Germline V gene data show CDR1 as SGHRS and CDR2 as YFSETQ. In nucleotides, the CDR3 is TGCGCCAGCAACGCCGGTCCAGGGGACTACAATGAGCAGTTCTTC. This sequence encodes CASNAGPGDYNEQFF.

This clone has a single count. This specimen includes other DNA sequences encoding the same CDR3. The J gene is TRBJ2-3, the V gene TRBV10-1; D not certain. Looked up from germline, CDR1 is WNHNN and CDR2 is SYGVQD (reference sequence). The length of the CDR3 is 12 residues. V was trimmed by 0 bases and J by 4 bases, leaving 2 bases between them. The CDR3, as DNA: TGCGCCAGCAGTGAGTCGGCAGATACGCAGTATTTT. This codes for CASSESADTQYF.

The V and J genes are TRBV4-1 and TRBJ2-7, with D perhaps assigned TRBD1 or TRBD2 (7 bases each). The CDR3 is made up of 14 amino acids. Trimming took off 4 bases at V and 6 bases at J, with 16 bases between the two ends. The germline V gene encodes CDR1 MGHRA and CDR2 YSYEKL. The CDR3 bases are TGCGCCAGCAGCCCCCGCGGCAGGGGGGGCGAGCAGTACTTC. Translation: CASSPRGRGGEQYF.

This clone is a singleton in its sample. CDR3 amino acids: CASSQDPTAGANVLTF. The DNA of the CDR3 is TGCGCCAGCAGCCAAGATCCCACGGCTGGGGCCAACGTCCTGACTTTC. The chain combines TRBV4-3 with TRBJ2-6; no clear D gene. This CDR3 is built from 16 residues. The V gene's germline CDR1 is LGHNA and CDR2 YSLEER. V was trimmed by 0 bases and J by 2 bases, leaving 8 bases between them.

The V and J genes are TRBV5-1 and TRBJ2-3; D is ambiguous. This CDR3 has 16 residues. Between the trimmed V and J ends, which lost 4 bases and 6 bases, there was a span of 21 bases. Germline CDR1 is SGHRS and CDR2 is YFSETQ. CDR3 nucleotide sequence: TGCGCCAGCAGCAAGGAAGGGCTAGACGTGGGGGATACGCAGTATTTT. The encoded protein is CASSKEGLDVGDTQYF.

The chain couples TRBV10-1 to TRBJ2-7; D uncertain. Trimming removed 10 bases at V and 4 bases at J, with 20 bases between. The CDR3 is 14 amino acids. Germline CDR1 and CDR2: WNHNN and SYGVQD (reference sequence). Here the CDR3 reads CAIRQGLGSYEQYF. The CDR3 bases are TGCGCCATCCGCCAAGGTTTGGGTTCTTACGAGCAGTACTTC.

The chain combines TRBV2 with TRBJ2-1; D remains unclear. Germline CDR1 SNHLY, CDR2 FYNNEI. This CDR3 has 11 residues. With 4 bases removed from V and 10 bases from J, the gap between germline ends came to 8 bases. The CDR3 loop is CASSGSIEQFF. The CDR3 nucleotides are TGTGCCAGCAGTGGTTCGATAGAGCAGTTCTTC.

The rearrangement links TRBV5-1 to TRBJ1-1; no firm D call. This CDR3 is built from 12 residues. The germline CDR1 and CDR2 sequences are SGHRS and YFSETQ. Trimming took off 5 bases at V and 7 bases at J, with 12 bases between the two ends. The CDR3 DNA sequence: TGCGCCAGCAGTGGCAGGAGCTTTGAAGCTTTCTTT. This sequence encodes CASSGRSFEAFF. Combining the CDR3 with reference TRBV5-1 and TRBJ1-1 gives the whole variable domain KAGVTQTPRYLIKTRGQQVTLSCSPISGHRSVSWYQQTPGQGLQFLFEYFSETQRNKGNFPGRFSGRQFSNSRSEMNVSTLELGDSALYLCASSGRSFEAFFGQGTRLTVV.

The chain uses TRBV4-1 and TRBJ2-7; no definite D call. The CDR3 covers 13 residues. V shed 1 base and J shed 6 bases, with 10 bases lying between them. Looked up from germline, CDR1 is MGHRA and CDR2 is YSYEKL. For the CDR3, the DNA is TGCGCCAGCAGCCAAGCAAACGGTGGCGAGCAGTACTTC. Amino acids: CASSQANGGEQYF.

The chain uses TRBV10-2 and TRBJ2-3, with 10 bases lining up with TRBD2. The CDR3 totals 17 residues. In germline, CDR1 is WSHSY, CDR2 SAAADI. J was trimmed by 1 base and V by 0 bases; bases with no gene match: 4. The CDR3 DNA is TGCGCCAGCAGTGAGTCGGGGACTAGCGCCCGCACAGATACGCAGTATTTT. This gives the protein CASSESGTSARTDTQYF.

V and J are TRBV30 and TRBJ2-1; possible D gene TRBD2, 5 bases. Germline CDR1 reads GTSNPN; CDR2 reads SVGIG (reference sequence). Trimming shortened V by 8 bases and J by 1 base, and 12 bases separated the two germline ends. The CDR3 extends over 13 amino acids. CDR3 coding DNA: TGTGCCGCCGGAGAGGGTTCCTACAATGAGCAGTTCTTC. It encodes CAAGEGSYNEQFF.

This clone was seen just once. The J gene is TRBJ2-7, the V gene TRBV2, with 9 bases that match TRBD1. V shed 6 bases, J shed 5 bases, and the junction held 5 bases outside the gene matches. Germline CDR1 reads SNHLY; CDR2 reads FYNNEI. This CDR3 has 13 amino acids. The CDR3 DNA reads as TGTGCCAGCAGCACAGGGGGCGTCAACGAGCAGTACTTC. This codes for CASSTGGVNEQYF.

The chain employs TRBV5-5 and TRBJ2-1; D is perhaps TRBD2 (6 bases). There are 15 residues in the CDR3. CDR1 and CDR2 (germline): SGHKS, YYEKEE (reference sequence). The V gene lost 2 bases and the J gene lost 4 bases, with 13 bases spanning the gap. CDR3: CASSFFGGGYNEQFF. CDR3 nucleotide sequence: TGTGCCAGCAGCTTTTTTGGAGGAGGGTACAATGAGCAGTTCTTC.

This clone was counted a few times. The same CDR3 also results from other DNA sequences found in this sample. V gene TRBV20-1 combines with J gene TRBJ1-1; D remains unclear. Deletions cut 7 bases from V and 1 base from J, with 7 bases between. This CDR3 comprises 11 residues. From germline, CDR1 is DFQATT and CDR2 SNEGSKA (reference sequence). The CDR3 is CSVPGNTEAFF. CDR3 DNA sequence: TGCAGTGTTCCAGGGAACACTGAAGCTTTCTTT.

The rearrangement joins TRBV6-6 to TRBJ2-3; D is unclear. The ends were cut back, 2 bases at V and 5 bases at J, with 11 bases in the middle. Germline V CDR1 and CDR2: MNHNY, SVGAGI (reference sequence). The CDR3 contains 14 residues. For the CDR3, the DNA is TGTGCCAGCAGTTACGACGTATTTTTAGATACGCAGTATTTT. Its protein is CASSYDVFLDTQYF.

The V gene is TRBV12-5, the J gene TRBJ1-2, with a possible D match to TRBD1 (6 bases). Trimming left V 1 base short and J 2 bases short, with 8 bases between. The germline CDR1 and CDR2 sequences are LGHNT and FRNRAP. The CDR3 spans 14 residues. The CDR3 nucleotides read TGTGCTAGTGGTTTGGGAACAGGGAACTATGGCTACACCTTC. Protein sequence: CASGLGTGNYGYTF.

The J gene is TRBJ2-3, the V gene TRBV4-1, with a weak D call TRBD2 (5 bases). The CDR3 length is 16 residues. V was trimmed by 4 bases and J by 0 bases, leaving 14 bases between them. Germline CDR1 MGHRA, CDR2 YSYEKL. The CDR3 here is CASSRTQTPSTDTQYF. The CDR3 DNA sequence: TGCGCCAGCAGCCGGACTCAAACTCCTAGCACAGATACGCAGTATTTT.

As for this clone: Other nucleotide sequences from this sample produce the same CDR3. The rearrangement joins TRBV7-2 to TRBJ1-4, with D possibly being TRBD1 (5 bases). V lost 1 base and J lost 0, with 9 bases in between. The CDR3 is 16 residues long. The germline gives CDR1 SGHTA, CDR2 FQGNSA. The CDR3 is CASSLVQGATNEKLFF. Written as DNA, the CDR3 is TGTGCCAGCAGCTTAGTTCAGGGCGCAACTAATGAAAAACTGTTTTTT. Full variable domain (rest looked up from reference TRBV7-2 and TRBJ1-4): GAGVSQSPSNKVTEKGKDVELRCDPISGHTALYWYRQSLGQGLEFLIYFQGNSAPDKSGLPSDRFSAERTGGSVSTLTIQRTQQEDSAVYLCASSLVQGATNEKLFFGSGTQLSVL.

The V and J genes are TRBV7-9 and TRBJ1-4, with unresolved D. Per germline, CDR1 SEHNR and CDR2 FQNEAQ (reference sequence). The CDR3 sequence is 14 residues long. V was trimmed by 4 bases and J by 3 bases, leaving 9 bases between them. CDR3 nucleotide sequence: TGTGCCAGCAGCTCTCCAGGATCTAATGAAAAACTGTTTTTT. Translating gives CASSSPGSNEKLFF.

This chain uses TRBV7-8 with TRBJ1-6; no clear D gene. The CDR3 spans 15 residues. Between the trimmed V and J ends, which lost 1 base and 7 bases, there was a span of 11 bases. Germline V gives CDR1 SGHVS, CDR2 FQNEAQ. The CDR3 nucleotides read TGTGCCAGCAGCTTAGTAAATGGTAAAAATTCACCCCTCCACTTT. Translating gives CASSLVNGKNSPLHF.

CDR3 coding DNA: TGCGCCAGCAGCTTGGATCCACGGGCCGGGGAGCTGTTTTTT. Translating gives CASSLDPRAGELFF. The chain recombines TRBV5-1 with TRBJ2-2; D unresolved. The germline V gene encodes CDR1 SGHRS and CDR2 YFSETQ. Between the trimmed V and J ends, which lost 0 bases and 6 bases, there was a span of 9 bases. The CDR3 is 14 residues long.